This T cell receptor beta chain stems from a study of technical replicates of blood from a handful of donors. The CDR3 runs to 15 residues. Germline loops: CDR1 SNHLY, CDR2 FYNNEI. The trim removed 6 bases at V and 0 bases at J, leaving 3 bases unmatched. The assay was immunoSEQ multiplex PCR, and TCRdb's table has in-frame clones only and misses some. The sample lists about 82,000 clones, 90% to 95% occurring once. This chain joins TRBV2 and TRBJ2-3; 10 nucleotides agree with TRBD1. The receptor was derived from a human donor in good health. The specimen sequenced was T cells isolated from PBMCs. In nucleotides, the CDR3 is TGTGCCAGCAGGGACAGGGGGGCTAGCACAGATACGCAGTATTTT. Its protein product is CASRDRGASTDTQYF.